The 9 T cell receptor beta chains below come from one sample, sequenced in a study of T cells in Graves' hyperthyroidism and ophthalmopathy. Amplified regions were TCR beta CDR3 sequences from RNA transcripts. In the first-round RT-PCR of the TCR CDR3, the HTBI primer set was used. TCRdb reprocessed the multiplex PCR reads via MiXCR and lists one record per CDR3 protein. There are about 200,000 distinct CDR3 sequences in the sample; roughly 17% occur only once, and about 56% lies in the top ten. Sequencing was performed on blood. Receptors originate from a woman aged 50 to 60 with Graves' hyperthyroidism.

The gene calls are TRBV6-1 and TRBJ1-2; weak D call: TRBD1 (5 bases). Germline CDR1 MNHNS, CDR2 SASEGT. There are 15 residues in the CDR3. Trimming removed 0 bases at V and 4 bases at J, with 12 bases between. DNA of the CDR3: TGTGCCAGCAGTGAAGCGTGGCCCGGGGGCTATGGCTACACCTTC. Its protein is CASSEAWPGGYGYTF.

This clonotype was observed at least ten times. The J gene is TRBJ2-3, the V gene TRBV28; D remains unclear. Looked up from germline, CDR1 is MDHEN and CDR2 is SYDVKM. The germline V and J ends were trimmed by 8 bases and 2 bases, with 11 bases remaining between them. The CDR3 has 13 amino acids. The chain's CDR3 is CASYTTDTDTQYF. CDR3 in DNA: TGTGCCAGCTACACTACCGACACAGATACGCAGTATTTT. Drawing the rest from reference TRBV28 and TRBJ2-3, the complete variable domain is DVKVTQSSRYLVKRTGEKVFLECVQDMDHENMFWYRQDPGLGLRLIYFSYDVKMKEKGDIPEGYSVSREKKERFSLILESASTNQTSMYLCASYTTDTDTQYFGPGTRLTVL.

The gene calls are TRBV6-2 or TRBV6-3 and TRBJ2-3; tentatively, D is TRBD2 (5 bases). This CDR3 region has 13 residues. The germline V gene has CDR1 MNHEY and CDR2 SVGEGT. V was shortened by 5 bases and J by 4 bases, with 10 bases between the two germline ends. CDR3: CASSKLGADTQYF. DNA for the CDR3: TGTGCCAGCAGTAAACTAGGCGCAGATACGCAGTATTTT.

This clonotype was seen at least ten times. The V gene is TRBV20-1, the J gene TRBJ2-5; D tentatively reads TRBD1 or TRBD2 (6 bases each). Germline CDR1 is DFQATT and CDR2 is SNEGSKA (reference sequence). V dropped 5 bases and J dropped 5 bases, with 21 bases sitting between them. This CDR3 spans 15 amino acids. The CDR3 protein is CSAHPGAYGTETQYF. Here the CDR3 DNA reads TGCAGTGCTCACCCGGGGGCGTATGGTACGGAGACCCAGTACTTC.

V usage is TRBV28 and J usage is TRBJ1-1; D unclear. This CDR3 is built from 12 residues. Germline V gene data show CDR1 as MDHEN and CDR2 as SYDVKM. V was clipped by 6 bases and J by 5 bases, with 10 bases between them. The CDR3 here is CASSRRVTEAFF. CDR3 nucleotides: TGTGCCAGCAGCCGGAGGGTGACTGAAGCTTTCTTT.

This clonotype has at least ten counts. The CDR3 DNA reads TGTGCCAGCAGTGAATTGAGGCCGACGAACACTGAAGCTTTCTTT. The encoded protein is CASSELRPTNTEAFF. The rearrangement uses TRBV6-1 and TRBJ1-1; D gene unclear. V was shortened by 2 bases and J by 1 base, with 11 bases between the two germline ends. This CDR3 comprises 15 residues. Germline values: CDR1 MNHNS, CDR2 SASEGT.

This clonotype was seen ten or more times. V usage is TRBV5-1 and J usage is TRBJ1-1; tentative D call: TRBD1 (5 bases). The CDR3 totals 11 residues. CDR1 and CDR2 (germline): SGHRS, YFSETQ. Trimming took 4 bases from V and 8 from J, leaving 9 bases between them. The CDR3 reads CASSGTGEAFF. In nucleotides, the CDR3 is TGCGCCAGCAGCGGAACAGGAGAAGCTTTCTTT.

This clonotype has at least ten counts. In DNA, the CDR3 is TGTGCCATCAGTGAGTCAGACGGAGGGTCACCCCTCCACTTT. It yields the protein CAISESDGGSPLHF. The chain employs TRBV10-3 and TRBJ1-6, with D unresolved. Germline loops: CDR1 ENHRY, CDR2 SYGVKD. Trimming shortened V by 0 bases and J by 10 bases, and 10 bases separated the two germline ends. The CDR3 totals 14 residues.

This clonotype was seen repeatedly, ten times or more. The V call is TRBV5-1, the J call TRBJ1-2, with TRBD1 matching 8 bases. In germline, CDR1 is SGHRS, CDR2 YFSETQ. The CDR3 is 13 residues long. The junction had 5 bases not matched to a gene; V was cut back by 4 bases and J by 6 bases. The chain's CDR3 is CASSPDRVDGYTF. The CDR3 region has the DNA TGCGCCAGCAGCCCGGACAGGGTTGATGGCTACACCTTC. Full variable domain (missing parts from reference TRBV5-1 and TRBJ1-2): KAGVTQTPRYLIKTRGQQVTLSCSPISGHRSVSWYQQTPGQGLQFLFEYFSETQRNKGNFPGRFSGRQFSNSRSEMNVSTLELGDSALYLCASSPDRVDGYTFGSGTRLTVV.